A selection of T cell receptor beta chains follows, all from one sample in a study of T cells in Graves' hyperthyroidism and ophthalmopathy. Using its own MiXCR run on the multiplex PCR reads, TCRdb lists one record per CDR3 protein. The profile shows roughly 400,000 distinct CDR3 sequences, around 14% of them singletons. Input material: blood. These receptors were obtained from a woman under 30 with Graves' hyperthyroidism that later progressed to Graves' ophthalmopathy. Each CDR3 is given with its conserved first and last residue. A D gene is named only where the DNA matches it firmly. The listing skips clone size in some rows; elsewhere it reads once, few, many or a size class.

V gene: TRBV10-3
clone size: many
J gene: TRBJ1-6
D gene: -
CDR3 protein: CAISDFPGAPGSPLHF
CDR3 DNA: TGTGCCATCAGTGACTTCCCGGGAGCCCCGGGGTCACCCCTCCACTTT

V gene: TRBV28
clone size: many
J gene: TRBJ2-3
D gene: -
CDR3 protein: CASSLQGLTSASTDTQYF
CDR3 DNA: TGTGCCAGCAGTTTACAGGGGCTCACTAGCGCAAGCACAGATACGCAGTATTTT

V gene: TRBV13
clone size: few
J gene: TRBJ2-7
D gene: -
CDR3 protein: CASSLGVRVGGTYEQYF
CDR3 DNA: TGTGCCAGCAGCTTAGGAGTACGCGTAGGCGGAACCTACGAGCAGTACTTC

V gene: TRBV5-1
clone size: -
J gene: TRBJ2-5
D gene: -
CDR3 protein: CASSSALRETQYF
CDR3 DNA: TGCGCCAGCAGCTCGGCCTTGAGAGAGACCCAGTACTTC

V gene: TRBV2
clone size: many
J gene: TRBJ2-1
D gene: -
CDR3 protein: CASRSDTTEQFF
CDR3 DNA: TGTGCCAGCAGATCGGACACCACGGAGCAGTTCTTC

V gene: TRBV6-2/TRBV6-3
clone size: few
J gene: TRBJ2-7
D gene: -
CDR3 protein: CASSPGRYSYEQYF
CDR3 DNA: TGTGCCAGCAGTCCGGGCCGATATTCCTACGAGCAGTACTTC

V gene: TRBV14
clone size: many
J gene: TRBJ2-1
D gene: TRBD2
CDR3 protein: CASSHYGGTSVYNEQFF
CDR3 DNA: TGTGCCAGCAGCCATTACGGCGGGACTAGCGTTTACAATGAGCAGTTCTTC

V gene: TRBV7-2
clone size: many
J gene: TRBJ2-1
D gene: TRBD2
CDR3 protein: CASSFPSGRSFGEQFF
CDR3 DNA: TGTGCCAGCAGCTTTCCTAGCGGGAGATCATTTGGTGAGCAGTTCTTC

V gene: TRBV7-8
clone size: -
J gene: TRBJ2-1
D gene: TRBD1
CDR3 protein: CASSSDRSNEQFF
CDR3 DNA: TGTGCCAGCAGCTCGGACAGGAGTAATGAGCAGTTCTTC

V gene: TRBV20-1
clone size: few
J gene: TRBJ2-2
D gene: -
CDR3 protein: CSASRGTGELFF
CDR3 DNA: TGCAGTGCTAGTCGAGGAACCGGGGAGCTGTTTTTT

V gene: TRBV5-1
clone size: few
J gene: TRBJ1-3
D gene: -
CDR3 protein: CASRGTGYSGNTIYF
CDR3 DNA: TGCGCCAGCAGGGGTACAGGGTACTCTGGAAACACCATATATTTT

V gene: TRBV27
clone size: many
J gene: TRBJ2-1
D gene: -
CDR3 protein: CASSHSGQSYNEQFF
CDR3 DNA: TGTGCCAGCAGTCATTCGGGACAATCCTACAATGAGCAGTTCTTC

V gene: TRBV20-1
clone size: few
J gene: TRBJ2-1
D gene: -
CDR3 protein: CSARRLAPLSYNEQFF
CDR3 DNA: TGCAGTGCTAGGCGCCTAGCGCCACTCTCCTACAATGAGCAGTTCTTC

V gene: TRBV11-2
clone size: many
J gene: TRBJ2-1
D gene: TRBD2
CDR3 protein: CASSLYFAGGGGYNEQFF
CDR3 DNA: TGTGCCAGCAGCTTATATTTTGCGGGAGGCGGCGGATACAATGAGCAGTTCTTC

V gene: TRBV27
clone size: few
J gene: TRBJ2-6
D gene: -
CDR3 protein: CASSLGSSGANVLTF
CDR3 DNA: TGTGCCAGCAGTTTAGGCAGCTCTGGGGCCAACGTCCTGACTTTC

V gene: TRBV7-9
clone size: -
J gene: TRBJ2-1
D gene: TRBD1
CDR3 protein: CASSLRDRDYNEQFF
CDR3 DNA: TGTGCCAGCAGCCTCCGGGACAGAGACTACAATGAGCAGTTCTTC

V gene: TRBV19
clone size: -
J gene: TRBJ1-5
D gene: -
CDR3 protein: CASTGARGNQPQHF
CDR3 DNA: TGTGCCAGTACGGGGGCGCGCGGCAATCAGCCCCAGCATTTT

V gene: TRBV6-2/TRBV6-3
clone size: -
J gene: TRBJ2-7
D gene: -
CDR3 protein: CASSYLTDFYEQYF
CDR3 DNA: TGTGCCAGCAGTTATCTTACCGACTTCTACGAGCAGTACTTC

V gene: TRBV6-2/TRBV6-3
clone size: -
J gene: TRBJ2-1
D gene: TRBD2
CDR3 protein: CASSYPLIGTSANEQFF
CDR3 DNA: TGTGCCAGCAGTTACCCGCTTATCGGGACTAGCGCTAATGAGCAGTTCTTC

V gene: TRBV6-4
clone size: -
J gene: TRBJ2-1
D gene: TRBD1
CDR3 protein: CASSDGSGQGVNEQFF
CDR3 DNA: TGTGCCAGCAGTGACGGCTCGGGACAGGGAGTCAATGAGCAGTTCTTC

V gene: TRBV20-1
clone size: few
J gene: TRBJ2-2
D gene: -
CDR3 protein: CSAGETGELFF
CDR3 DNA: TGCAGTGCCGGGGAGACCGGGGAGCTGTTTTTT

V gene: TRBV27
clone size: many
J gene: TRBJ2-7
D gene: TRBD2
CDR3 protein: CASTRTSGRIDEQYF
CDR3 DNA: TGTGCCAGCACCCGAACTAGCGGGAGAATCGACGAGCAGTACTTC

V gene: TRBV27
clone size: many
J gene: TRBJ2-3
D gene: TRBD2
CDR3 protein: CASSRLAGGHPDTQYF
CDR3 DNA: TGTGCCAGCAGCCGACTAGCGGGAGGGCATCCAGATACGCAGTATTTT

V gene: TRBV7-2
clone size: many
J gene: TRBJ2-2
D gene: TRBD2
CDR3 protein: CASSLTFWAGGTTGELFF
CDR3 DNA: TGTGCCAGCAGCTTAACTTTTTGGGCGGGAGGCACCACCGGGGAGCTGTTTTTT

V gene: TRBV12-3/TRBV12-4
clone size: many
J gene: TRBJ2-4
D gene: TRBD2
CDR3 protein: CASSLGISGIAKNIQYF
CDR3 DNA: TGTGCCAGCAGTTTAGGCATAAGCGGGATAGCCAAAAACATTCAGTACTTC

V gene: TRBV7-3
clone size: few
J gene: TRBJ2-1
D gene: TRBD2
CDR3 protein: CASSNGLAGGVYNEQFF
CDR3 DNA: TGTGCCAGCAGCAACGGACTAGCGGGAGGGGTCTACAATGAGCAGTTCTTC

V gene: TRBV9
clone size: few
J gene: TRBJ2-1
D gene: TRBD2
CDR3 protein: CASSVGSSGSINEQFF
CDR3 DNA: TGTGCCAGCAGCGTAGGAAGTAGCGGGAGTATTAATGAGCAGTTCTTC

V gene: TRBV6-5
clone size: -
J gene: TRBJ1-2
D gene: TRBD1
CDR3 protein: CASSYSTGDGYTF
CDR3 DNA: TGTGCCAGCAGTTACTCGACAGGGGATGGCTACACCTTC

V gene: TRBV28
clone size: many
J gene: TRBJ2-7
D gene: -
CDR3 protein: CASSLTDYEQYF
CDR3 DNA: TGTGCCAGCAGTTTAACAGACTACGAGCAGTACTTC

V gene: TRBV7-9
clone size: -
J gene: TRBJ2-3
D gene: TRBD2
CDR3 protein: CASSLRGSLSTDTQYF
CDR3 DNA: TGTGCCAGCAGCTTACGCGGGAGTCTGAGCACAGATACGCAGTATTTT

V gene: TRBV11-2
clone size: -
J gene: TRBJ2-1
D gene: -
CDR3 protein: CASSLLGGPDSYNEQFF
CDR3 DNA: TGTGCCAGCAGCTTATTGGGAGGTCCTGACTCCTACAATGAGCAGTTCTTC

V gene: TRBV10-3
clone size: many
J gene: TRBJ1-5
D gene: -
CDR3 protein: CAISWGGNQPQHF
CDR3 DNA: TGTGCCATCTCCTGGGGGGGGAATCAGCCCCAGCATTTT

V gene: TRBV4-1
clone size: -
J gene: TRBJ2-7
D gene: TRBD1
CDR3 protein: CASSLRGLGQGSYEQYF
CDR3 DNA: TGCGCCAGCAGCCTAAGGGGTCTAGGACAGGGCTCCTACGAGCAGTACTTC

V gene: TRBV15
clone size: few
J gene: TRBJ2-1
D gene: TRBD2
CDR3 protein: CATSRDMGASGRLAQFF
CDR3 DNA: TGTGCCACCAGCAGAGATATGGGTGCTAGCGGGAGGCTGGCGCAGTTCTTC

V gene: TRBV7-2
clone size: many
J gene: TRBJ2-1
D gene: TRBD1
CDR3 protein: CASSLGTGDEQFF
CDR3 DNA: TGTGCCAGCAGCTTGGGGACAGGGGATGAGCAGTTCTTC

V gene: TRBV7-6
clone size: few
J gene: TRBJ2-1
D gene: TRBD1
CDR3 protein: CASSLNTIGGTGAYNEQFF
CDR3 DNA: TGTGCCAGCAGCTTAAATACTATAGGAGGGACAGGAGCCTACAATGAGCAGTTCTTC

V gene: TRBV24-1
clone size: -
J gene: TRBJ2-7
D gene: -
CDR3 protein: CATSAGETYEQYF
CDR3 DNA: TGTGCCACCAGTGCAGGTGAAACCTACGAGCAGTACTTC

V gene: TRBV19
clone size: once
J gene: TRBJ1-1
D gene: -
CDR3 protein: CASSPYSVTGVEAFF
CDR3 DNA: TGTGCCAGTAGTCCGTACTCCGTGACAGGCGTGGAAGCTTTCTTT

V gene: TRBV5-1
clone size: -
J gene: TRBJ2-1
D gene: -
CDR3 protein: CASSLGVDFNEQFF
CDR3 DNA: TGCGCCAGCAGCTTGGGGGTAGACTTCAATGAGCAGTTCTTC

V gene: TRBV2
clone size: many
J gene: TRBJ1-1
D gene: TRBD1
CDR3 protein: CASRGRDRGSTEAFF
CDR3 DNA: TGTGCCAGCAGGGGTAGGGACAGGGGGAGCACTGAAGCTTTCTTT

V gene: TRBV9
clone size: few
J gene: TRBJ2-1
D gene: -
CDR3 protein: CASSVESGSYNEQFF
CDR3 DNA: TGTGCCAGCAGCGTAGAATCGGGCTCCTACAATGAGCAGTTCTTC

V gene: TRBV6-6
clone size: many
J gene: TRBJ2-7
D gene: TRBD2
CDR3 protein: CASSYGAILAGGSYEQYF
CDR3 DNA: TGTGCCAGCAGTTACGGGGCGATTCTAGCGGGAGGGTCCTACGAGCAGTACTTC

V gene: TRBV10-3
clone size: -
J gene: TRBJ2-7
D gene: TRBD2
CDR3 protein: CAISESPPGPGGGYEQYF
CDR3 DNA: TGTGCCATCAGTGAGTCGCCCCCCGGGCCGGGAGGGGGCTACGAGCAGTACTTC

V gene: TRBV12-3/TRBV12-4
clone size: -
J gene: TRBJ2-1
D gene: -
CDR3 protein: CASNSMGGTGINEQFF
CDR3 DNA: TGTGCCAGCAACTCGATGGGGGGTACAGGGATCAATGAGCAGTTCTTC

V gene: TRBV6-2/TRBV6-3
clone size: -
J gene: TRBJ1-2
D gene: -
CDR3 protein: CASTSNLEGTF
CDR3 DNA: TGTGCCAGCACCTCCAACCTCGAGGGCACCTTC

V gene: TRBV14
clone size: few
J gene: TRBJ2-7
D gene: -
CDR3 protein: CASSHGRPRTYEQYF
CDR3 DNA: TGTGCCAGCAGCCATGGACGGCCTAGAACCTACGAGCAGTACTTC

V gene: TRBV30
clone size: many
J gene: TRBJ1-4
D gene: -
CDR3 protein: CAWSPSMRIEKLFF
CDR3 DNA: TGTGCCTGGAGCCCGTCAATGAGGATTGAAAAACTGTTTTTT

V gene: TRBV5-5
clone size: many
J gene: TRBJ1-2
D gene: -
CDR3 protein: CASSLERQWGHYGYTF
CDR3 DNA: TGTGCCAGCAGCTTGGAGAGACAGTGGGGTCACTATGGCTACACCTTC

V gene: TRBV4-2
clone size: -
J gene: TRBJ2-1
D gene: -
CDR3 protein: CASSQGGVLSVYNEQFF
CDR3 DNA: TGTGCCAGCAGCCAAGGAGGGGTTTTGAGTGTTTACAATGAGCAGTTCTTC

V gene: TRBV6-4
clone size: few
J gene: TRBJ1-1
D gene: -
CDR3 protein: CASSDRDNTEAFF
CDR3 DNA: TGTGCCAGCAGTGACCGGGACAACACTGAAGCTTTCTTT

V gene: TRBV20-1
clone size: once
J gene: TRBJ1-2
D gene: -
CDR3 protein: CSAAPGHSNYGYTF
CDR3 DNA: TGCAGTGCTGCCCCGGGCCACTCTAACTATGGCTACACCTTC

V gene: TRBV6-1
clone size: -
J gene: TRBJ1-5
D gene: -
CDR3 protein: CASSETGGGNQPQHF
CDR3 DNA: TGTGCCAGCAGTGAAACTGGGGGCGGGAATCAGCCCCAGCATTTT

V gene: TRBV20-1
clone size: many
J gene: TRBJ2-7
D gene: -
CDR3 protein: CSARKRTQYEQYF
CDR3 DNA: TGCAGTGCTAGAAAACGGACCCAATACGAGCAGTACTTC